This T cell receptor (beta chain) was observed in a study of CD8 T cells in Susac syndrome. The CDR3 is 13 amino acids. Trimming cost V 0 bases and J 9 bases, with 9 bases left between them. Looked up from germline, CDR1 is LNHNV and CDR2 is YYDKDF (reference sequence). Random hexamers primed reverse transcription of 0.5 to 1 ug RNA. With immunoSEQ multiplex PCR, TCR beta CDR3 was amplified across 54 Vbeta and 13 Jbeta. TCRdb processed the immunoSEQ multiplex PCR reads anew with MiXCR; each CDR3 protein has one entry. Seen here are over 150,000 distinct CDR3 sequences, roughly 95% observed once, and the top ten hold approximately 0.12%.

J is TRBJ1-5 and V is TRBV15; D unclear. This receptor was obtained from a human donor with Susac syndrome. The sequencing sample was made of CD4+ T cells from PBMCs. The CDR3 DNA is TGTGCCACCAGCAGAGATGGCGCGAGGCCCCAGCATTTT. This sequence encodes CATSRDGARPQHF.